Each of the 19 T cell receptor beta chains below was sequenced from the same sample in a study of vaccination and CD4 T cells after COVID-19. With the Oncomine TCR Beta short-read assay, DNA from cultured CD4+ T cells was sequenced. In TCRdb, the PCR reads were re-called with MiXCR into one record per CDR3 protein. Among about 7,000 distinct CDR3 sequences listed, 41% were seen once. These receptors' antigens are unknown. Treatment defined: approximately nine-day PBMC culture with coronavirus spike peptide pools or control peptides (ViraFEST assay). Gathering of the CD4+ T cells, from the unexposed donor, took place before the COVID-19 pandemic (2011-2018). Sample: CD4+ T cells from blood, cultured in vitro. The origin of the receptors is a human donor in good health.

The genes are TRBV5-8 and TRBJ1-2; D possibly corresponds to TRBD1 (5 bases). V was clipped by 4 bases and J by 8 bases, with 18 bases between them. Per the germline V gene, CDR1 is SGHTS and CDR2 is YDEGEE. This CDR3 is built from 14 residues. The CDR3 is CASSLGPFGRGYTF. The CDR3 region has the DNA TGTGCCAGCAGCCTGGGACCTTTTGGGAGAGGCTACACCTTC.

This chain joins TRBV5-1 and TRBJ1-1, with D unclear. CDR3 size: 14 residues. Germline V gene lookup returns CDR1 SGHRS and CDR2 YFSETQ. Trimming cost V 0 bases and J 1 base, with 7 bases left between them. In DNA form, the CDR3 reads TGCGCCAGCAGCTTGGAAATGGGGAACACTGAAGCTTTCTTT. Amino acid sequence: CASSLEMGNTEAFF.

This sequence joins TRBV12-3 or TRBV12-4 and TRBJ1-2; 10 bases are a match to TRBD1. V dropped 5 bases and J dropped 6; count of bases not matched to a gene: 9. The CDR3 is 15 residues long. DNA for the CDR3: TGTGCCAGCAGTCACCGGACAGGGGGGGGAGATGGCTACACCTTC. As protein: CASSHRTGGGDGYTF.

The V and J genes are TRBV7-3 and TRBJ2-3; no reliable D call. There are 15 residues in the CDR3. V lost 4 bases and J lost 1, with 12 bases in between. Germline CDR1 SGHTA, CDR2 FQGTGA. The CDR3 here is CASSSTLTRTDTQYF. The CDR3 DNA sequence: TGTGCCAGCAGCTCAACCTTGACCCGCACAGATACGCAGTATTTT.

The rearrangement uses TRBV21-1 and TRBJ2-2; the table gives TRBD1 as D, unverified against the DNA. TRBV21-1 is a pseudogene segment. This CDR3 region has 18 residues. This chain's CDR3 is CASSKDLTGGAKTGELFF. The CDR3 region has the DNA TGTGCCAGCAGCAAGGACCTAACAGGGGGCGCAAAAACCGGGGAGCTGTTTTTT.

This clonotype was seen a handful of times. The rearrangement links TRBV2 to TRBJ2-7; D possibly matches TRBD1 or TRBD2 (6 bases each). Germline V lookup: CDR1 SNHLY, CDR2 FYNNEI. V dropped 0 bases and J dropped 2 bases, with 11 bases sitting between them. The CDR3 is 15 residues long. The CDR3 loop is CASSEAGGTAYEQYF. In DNA, the CDR3 is TGTGCCAGCAGTGAAGCCGGGGGCACAGCCTACGAGCAGTACTTC.

The chain joins TRBV30 to TRBJ1-5; D is unclear. Trimming cost V 0 bases and J 3 bases, with 6 bases left between them. Germline CDR1 reads GTSNPN; CDR2 reads SVGIG (reference sequence). There are 13 residues in the CDR3. The CDR3 spells CAWSVRTNQPQHF. CDR3 bases: TGTGCCTGGAGTGTCCGGACCAATCAGCCCCAGCATTTT.

This clonotype was counted a few times. The J gene is TRBJ1-6, the V gene TRBV27; D remains ambiguous. Germline lookup yields CDR1 MNHEY and CDR2 SMNVEV (reference sequence). V lost 4 bases and J lost 7, with 17 bases in between. This CDR3 is built from 16 residues. In nucleotides, the CDR3 is TGTGCCAGCAGTTCTAAGGGTCGGTTGTACAATTCACCCCTCCACTTT. Amino acid sequence: CASSSKGRLYNSPLHF.

The chain employs TRBV19 and TRBJ2-5; possible D gene TRBD2, 6 bases. The CDR3 is made up of 14 amino acids. Germline assignment: CDR1 LNHDA and CDR2 SQIVND (reference sequence). Trimming left V 2 bases short and J 5 bases short, with 12 bases between. The CDR3 DNA sequence: TGTGCCAGTAGTATAACGGGGGTGGGGGAGACCCAGTACTTC. Protein product: CASSITGVGETQYF.

The rearrangement joins TRBV6-5 to TRBJ1-6; D gene uncertain. CDR3 length: 17 residues. Between the trimmed V and J ends, which lost 2 bases and 0 bases, there was a span of 11 bases. Germline assignment: CDR1 MNHEY and CDR2 SVGAGI. The CDR3 loop reads CASSYGPSFSYNSPLHF. The CDR3 DNA sequence: TGTGCCAGCAGTTACGGACCCTCCTTCTCCTATAATTCACCCCTCCACTTT.

The CDR3 DNA reads as TGCAGCGTTGACGGTACTCTTGGGGGCTCTGGCTACACCTTC. Translating it yields CSVDGTLGGSGYTF. The genes are TRBV29-1 and TRBJ1-2; maybe TRBD1 (6 bases). V lost 3 bases to trimming and J lost 7 bases, with 18 bases between them. CDR1 SQVTM and CDR2 ANQGSEA come from the germline V gene. This CDR3 is 14 amino acids long.

This clonotype was observed a handful of times. The CDR3 bases are TGTGCCAGCAGTGATCAGGGTTCTCTTGTGAGTACTGAAGCTTTCTTT. It is translated as CASSDQGSLVSTEAFF. The gene calls are TRBV6-1 and TRBJ1-1, with a tentative D call TRBD1 (5 bases). The CDR3 spans 16 residues. Trimming left V 3 bases short and J 5 bases short, with 19 bases between. Germline-derived CDR1 and CDR2 are MNHNS and SASEGT.

This clonotype occurred once. This chain connects TRBV12-3 or TRBV12-4 to TRBJ1-1; 9 bases fit TRBD1. CDR3 size: 15 residues. The J segment lost 1 base and the V segment lost 4 bases, leaving 4 bases of the junction unmatched. CDR3 DNA: TGTGCCAGCAGTTCCAACAGGGGGCGGAACACTGAAGCTTTCTTT. Protein sequence: CASSSNRGRNTEAFF.

The chain uses TRBV6-1 and TRBJ2-3; 10 bases fit TRBD2. J gave up 1 base and V 5 bases, and 3 bases lay outside the gene matches. The length of the CDR3 is 15 residues. CDR1 and CDR2 (germline): MNHNS, SASEGT. The CDR3 bases are TGTGCCAGCAGTAGCGGGGGGGCGCGCACAGATACGCAGTATTTT. Encoded protein: CASSSGGARTDTQYF.

This clonotype appeared a few times. This chain connects TRBV6-1 to TRBJ1-1, with unresolved D. This CDR3 spans 15 amino acids. Trimming took 4 bases from V and 5 from J, leaving 17 bases between them. Germline-derived CDR1 and CDR2 are MNHNS and SASEGT. Here the CDR3 reads CASSGRRGRETEAFF. Written as DNA, the CDR3 is TGTGCCAGCAGTGGCCGCAGAGGGAGAGAGACTGAAGCTTTCTTT.

The chain carries TRBV6-5 and TRBJ1-6; unclear D gene. This CDR3 has 14 amino acids. V was clipped by 4 bases and J by 5 bases, with 9 bases between them. Germline CDR1 and CDR2: MNHEY and SVGAGI. The CDR3 bases are TGTGCCAGCAGTTCCGAACGGGATAATTCACCCCTCCACTTT. It encodes CASSSERDNSPLHF.

This clonotype was picked up a small number of times. This chain uses TRBV20-1 with TRBJ1-1, with D perhaps matching TRBD1 (6 bases). This CDR3 is built from 13 residues. V lost 4 bases and J lost 11, with 20 bases in between. In germline, CDR1 is DFQATT, CDR2 SNEGSKA (reference sequence). The CDR3 is CSAISAGEKFAFF. CDR3 coding DNA: TGCAGTGCTATTTCGGCAGGGGAGAAGTTTGCTTTCTTT.

This clonotype turned up a few times. The rearrangement links TRBV20-1 to TRBJ2-5; D could derive from TRBD1 or TRBD2 (6 bases each). This CDR3 region has 15 residues. V dropped 3 bases and J dropped 1 base, with 15 bases sitting between them. CDR1 DFQATT and CDR2 SNEGSKA come from the germline V gene (reference sequence). The CDR3 loop reads CSARRSGGGQETQYF. CDR3 in DNA: TGCAGTGCTAGGCGTAGCGGAGGGGGCCAAGAGACCCAGTACTTC.

This clonotype has a handful of counts. The chain is built from TRBV20-1 and TRBJ1-3, with unresolved D. Trimming stripped 0 bases from V and 0 bases from J, with 9 bases between. This CDR3 is built from 15 residues. Germline CDR1 is DFQATT and CDR2 is SNEGSKA (reference sequence). CDR3 bases: TGCAGTGCTAGAGATAGTGGCAGCTCTGGAAACACCATATATTTT. This gives the protein CSARDSGSSGNTIYF.